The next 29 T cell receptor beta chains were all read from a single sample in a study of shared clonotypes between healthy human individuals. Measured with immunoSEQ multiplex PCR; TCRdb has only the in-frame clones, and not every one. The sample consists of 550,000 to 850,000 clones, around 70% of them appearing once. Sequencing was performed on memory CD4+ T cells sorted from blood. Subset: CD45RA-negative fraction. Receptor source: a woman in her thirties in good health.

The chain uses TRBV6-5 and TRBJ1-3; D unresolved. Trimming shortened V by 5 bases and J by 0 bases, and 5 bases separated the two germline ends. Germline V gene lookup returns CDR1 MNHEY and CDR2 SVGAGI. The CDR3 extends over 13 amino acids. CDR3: CASSRSSGNTIYF. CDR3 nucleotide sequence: TGTGCCAGCAGTAGGAGCTCTGGAAACACCATATATTTT.

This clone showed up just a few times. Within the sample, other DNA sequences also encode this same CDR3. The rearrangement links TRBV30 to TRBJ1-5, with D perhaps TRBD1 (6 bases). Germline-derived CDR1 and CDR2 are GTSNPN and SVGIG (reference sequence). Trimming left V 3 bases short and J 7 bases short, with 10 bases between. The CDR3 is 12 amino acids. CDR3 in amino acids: CAWSLGGQPQHF. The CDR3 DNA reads TGTGCCTGGAGCCTAGGGGGACAGCCCCAGCATTTT. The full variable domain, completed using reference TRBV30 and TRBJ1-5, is SQTIHQWPATLVQPVGSPLSLECTVEGTSNPNLYWYRQAAGRGLQLLFYSVGIGQISSEVPQNLSASRPQDRQFILSSKKLLLSDSGFYLCAWSLGGQPQHFGDGTRLSIL.

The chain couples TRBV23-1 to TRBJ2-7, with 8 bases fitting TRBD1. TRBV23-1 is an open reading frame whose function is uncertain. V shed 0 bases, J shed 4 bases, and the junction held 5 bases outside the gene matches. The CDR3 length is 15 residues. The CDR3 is CASSQSGQDHYEQYF. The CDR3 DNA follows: TGCGCCAGCAGTCAATCGGGACAGGACCATTACGAGCAGTACTTC.

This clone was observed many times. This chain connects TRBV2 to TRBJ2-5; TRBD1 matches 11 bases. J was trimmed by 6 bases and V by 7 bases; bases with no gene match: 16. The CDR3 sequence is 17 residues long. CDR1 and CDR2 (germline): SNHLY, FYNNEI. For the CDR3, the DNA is TGTGCCAGCAACGGCGACCGGGACAGGGGGATTGGAAAGACCCAGTACTTC. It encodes CASNGDRDRGIGKTQYF.

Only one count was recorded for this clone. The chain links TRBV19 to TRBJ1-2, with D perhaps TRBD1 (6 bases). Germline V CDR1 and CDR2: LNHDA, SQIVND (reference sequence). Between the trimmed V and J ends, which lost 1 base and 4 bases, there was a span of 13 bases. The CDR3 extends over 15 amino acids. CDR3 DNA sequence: TGTGCCAGTAGTATAGTCCCACAGGGCGGCTATGGCTACACCTTC. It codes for CASSIVPQGGYGYTF.

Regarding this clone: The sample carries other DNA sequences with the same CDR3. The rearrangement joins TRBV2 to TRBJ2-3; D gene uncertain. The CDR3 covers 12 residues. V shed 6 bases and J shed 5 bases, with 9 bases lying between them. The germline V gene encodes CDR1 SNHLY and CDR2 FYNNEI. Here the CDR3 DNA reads TGTGCCAGCAGCGACCATCGAGATACGCAGTATTTT. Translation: CASSDHRDTQYF.

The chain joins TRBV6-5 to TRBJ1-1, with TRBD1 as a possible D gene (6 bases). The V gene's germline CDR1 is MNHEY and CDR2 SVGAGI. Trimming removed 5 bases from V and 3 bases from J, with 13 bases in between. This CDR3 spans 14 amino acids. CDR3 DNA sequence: TGTGCCAGCAGTGAACAGGGTCGGGACACTGAAGCTTTCTTT. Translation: CASSEQGRDTEAFF.

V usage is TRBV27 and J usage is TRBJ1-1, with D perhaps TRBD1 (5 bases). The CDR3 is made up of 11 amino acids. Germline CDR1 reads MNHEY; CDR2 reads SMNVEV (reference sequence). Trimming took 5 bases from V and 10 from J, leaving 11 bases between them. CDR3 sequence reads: CASSQGVRAFF. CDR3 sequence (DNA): TGTGCCAGCAGTCAAGGGGTGAGAGCTTTCTTT.

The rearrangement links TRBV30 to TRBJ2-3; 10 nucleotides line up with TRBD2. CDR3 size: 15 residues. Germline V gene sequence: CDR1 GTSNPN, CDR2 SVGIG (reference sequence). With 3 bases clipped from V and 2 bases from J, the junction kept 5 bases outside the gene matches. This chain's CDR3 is CAWRLAGLNTDTQYF. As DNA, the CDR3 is TGTGCCTGGAGACTAGCGGGGCTCAACACAGATACGCAGTATTTT.

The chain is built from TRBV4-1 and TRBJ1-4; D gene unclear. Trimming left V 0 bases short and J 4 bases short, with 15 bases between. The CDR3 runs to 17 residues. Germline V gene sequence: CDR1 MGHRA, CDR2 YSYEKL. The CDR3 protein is CASSQDSRARNNEKLFF. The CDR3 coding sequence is TGCGCCAGCAGCCAAGATTCTCGGGCTCGGAATAATGAAAAACTGTTTTTT.

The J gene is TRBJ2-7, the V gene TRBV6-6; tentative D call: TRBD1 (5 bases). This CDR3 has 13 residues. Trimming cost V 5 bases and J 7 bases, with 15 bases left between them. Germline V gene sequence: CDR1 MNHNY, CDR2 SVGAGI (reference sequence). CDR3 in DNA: TGTGCCAGCAGTCTCAGCGCAGGGCGGGAGCAGTACTTC. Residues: CASSLSAGREQYF.

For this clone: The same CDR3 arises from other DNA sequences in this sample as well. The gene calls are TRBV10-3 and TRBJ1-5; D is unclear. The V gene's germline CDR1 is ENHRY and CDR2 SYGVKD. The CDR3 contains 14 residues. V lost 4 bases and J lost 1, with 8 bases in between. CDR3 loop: CAISGDSSNQPQHF. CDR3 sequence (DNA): TGTGCCATCAGTGGAGACTCGAGCAATCAGCCCCAGCATTTT.

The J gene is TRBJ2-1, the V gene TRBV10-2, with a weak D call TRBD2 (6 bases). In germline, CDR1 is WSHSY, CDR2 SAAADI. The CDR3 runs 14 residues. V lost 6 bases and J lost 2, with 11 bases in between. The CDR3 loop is CASRSSDAYNEQFF. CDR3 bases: TGCGCCAGCAGGTCTAGCGACGCCTACAATGAGCAGTTCTTC.

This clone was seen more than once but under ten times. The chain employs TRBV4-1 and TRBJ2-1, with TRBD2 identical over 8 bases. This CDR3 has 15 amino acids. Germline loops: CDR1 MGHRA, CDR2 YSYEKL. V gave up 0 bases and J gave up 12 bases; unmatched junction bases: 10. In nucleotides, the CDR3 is TGCGCCAGCAGCCAAGATCGGCTGGGGCGGGAGGTGCAGTTCTTC. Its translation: CASSQDRLGREVQFF.

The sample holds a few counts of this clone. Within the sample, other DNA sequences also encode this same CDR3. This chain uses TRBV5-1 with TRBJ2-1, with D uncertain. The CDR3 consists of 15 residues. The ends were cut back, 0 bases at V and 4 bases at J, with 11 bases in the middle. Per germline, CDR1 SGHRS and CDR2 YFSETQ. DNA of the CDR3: TGCGCCAGCAGCTTGGATTCAGTTGGGTACAATGAGCAGTTCTTC. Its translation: CASSLDSVGYNEQFF.

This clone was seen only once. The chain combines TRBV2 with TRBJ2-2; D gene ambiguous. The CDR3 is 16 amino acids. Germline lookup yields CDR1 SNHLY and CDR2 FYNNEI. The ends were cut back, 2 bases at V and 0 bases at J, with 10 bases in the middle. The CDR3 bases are TGTGCCAGCAGTGAAATAGCAGACGCGAACACCGGGGAGCTGTTTTTT. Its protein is CASSEIADANTGELFF.

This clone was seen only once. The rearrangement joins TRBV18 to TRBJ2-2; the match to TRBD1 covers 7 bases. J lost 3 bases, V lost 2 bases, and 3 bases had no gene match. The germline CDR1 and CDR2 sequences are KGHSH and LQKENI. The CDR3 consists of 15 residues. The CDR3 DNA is TGTGCCAGCTCACCAGGACAGGCTGACACCGGGGAGCTGTTTTTT. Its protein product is CASSPGQADTGELFF.

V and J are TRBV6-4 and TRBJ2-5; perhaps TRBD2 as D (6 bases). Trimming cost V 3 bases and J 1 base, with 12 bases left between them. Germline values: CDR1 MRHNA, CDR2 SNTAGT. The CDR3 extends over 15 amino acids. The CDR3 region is CASSEAGGPQETQYF. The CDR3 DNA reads TGTGCCAGCAGTGAAGCAGGAGGGCCCCAAGAGACCCAGTACTTC.

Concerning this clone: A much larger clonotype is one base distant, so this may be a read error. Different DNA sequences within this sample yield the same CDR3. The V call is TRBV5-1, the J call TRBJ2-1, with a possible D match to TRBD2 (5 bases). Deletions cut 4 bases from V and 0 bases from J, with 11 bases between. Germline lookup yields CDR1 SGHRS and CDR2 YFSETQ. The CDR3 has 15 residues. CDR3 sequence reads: CASSVDSSSYNEQFF. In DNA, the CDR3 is TGCGCCAGCAGCGTGGACTCAAGCTCCTACAATGAGCAGTTCTTC.

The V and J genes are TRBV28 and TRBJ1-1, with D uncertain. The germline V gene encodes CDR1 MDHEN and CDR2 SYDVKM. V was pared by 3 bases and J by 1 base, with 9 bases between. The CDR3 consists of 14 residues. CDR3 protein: CASSLRLRNTEAFF. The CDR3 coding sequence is TGTGCCAGCAGTTTGAGGCTTCGGAACACTGAAGCTTTCTTT.

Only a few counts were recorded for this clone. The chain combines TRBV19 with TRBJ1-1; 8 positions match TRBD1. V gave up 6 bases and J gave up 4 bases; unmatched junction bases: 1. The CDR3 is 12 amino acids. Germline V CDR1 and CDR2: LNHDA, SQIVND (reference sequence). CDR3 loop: CASRDRATEAFF. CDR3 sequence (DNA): TGTGCCAGTAGGGACAGGGCCACTGAAGCTTTCTTT.

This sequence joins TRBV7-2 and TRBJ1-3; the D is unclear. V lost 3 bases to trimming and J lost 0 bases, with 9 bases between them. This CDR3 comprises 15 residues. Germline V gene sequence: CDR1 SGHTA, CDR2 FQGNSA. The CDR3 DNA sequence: TGTGCCAGCAGCTTGCTCTCAAACTCTGGAAACACCATATATTTT. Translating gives CASSLLSNSGNTIYF.

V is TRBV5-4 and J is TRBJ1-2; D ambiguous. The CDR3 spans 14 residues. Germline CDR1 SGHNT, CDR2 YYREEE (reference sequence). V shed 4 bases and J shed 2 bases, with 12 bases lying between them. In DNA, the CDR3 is TGTGCCAGCAGCCCGGAACAGAGGAACTATGGCTACACCTTC. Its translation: CASSPEQRNYGYTF.

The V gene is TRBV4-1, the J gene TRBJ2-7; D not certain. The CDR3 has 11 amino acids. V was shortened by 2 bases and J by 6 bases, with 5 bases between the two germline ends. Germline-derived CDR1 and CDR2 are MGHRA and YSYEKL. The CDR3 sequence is CASSQTCEQYF. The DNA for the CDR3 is TGCGCCAGCAGCCAAACTTGCGAGCAGTACTTC.

CDR3 nucleotides: TGTGCCAGCAGTCGTCAGGGGCCCGGGGAGCTGTTTTTT. Translating it yields CASSRQGPGELFF. This chain links TRBV11-3 with TRBJ2-2, with a weak D call TRBD1 (6 bases). V was clipped by 6 bases and J by 6 bases, with 11 bases between them. This CDR3 is 13 amino acids long. Germline V gives CDR1 SGHNT, CDR2 YENEEA.

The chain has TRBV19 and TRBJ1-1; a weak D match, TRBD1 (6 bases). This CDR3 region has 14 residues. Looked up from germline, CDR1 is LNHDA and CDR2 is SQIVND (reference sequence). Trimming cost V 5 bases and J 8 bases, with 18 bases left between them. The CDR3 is CASSPHREGSEAFF. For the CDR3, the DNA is TGTGCCAGTAGTCCCCACAGGGAGGGTAGCGAAGCTTTCTTT. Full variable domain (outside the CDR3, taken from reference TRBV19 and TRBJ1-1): DGGITQSPKYLFRKEGQNVTLSCEQNLNHDAMYWYRQDPGQGLRLIYYSQIVNDFQKGDIAEGYSVSREKKESFPLTVTSAQKNPTAFYLCASSPHREGSEAFFGQGTRLTVV.

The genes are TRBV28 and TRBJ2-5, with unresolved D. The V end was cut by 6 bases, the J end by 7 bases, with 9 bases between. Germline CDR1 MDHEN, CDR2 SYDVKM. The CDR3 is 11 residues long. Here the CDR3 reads CASSSPATQYF. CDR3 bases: TGTGCCAGCAGCTCCCCAGCGACCCAGTACTTC.

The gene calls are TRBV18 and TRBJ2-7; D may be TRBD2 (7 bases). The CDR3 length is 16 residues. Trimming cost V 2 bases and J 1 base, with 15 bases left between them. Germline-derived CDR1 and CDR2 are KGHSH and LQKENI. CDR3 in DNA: TGTGCCAGCTCACCAGTTTCGGGGGGCGCGTCCTACGAGCAGTACTTC. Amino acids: CASSPVSGGASYEQYF.

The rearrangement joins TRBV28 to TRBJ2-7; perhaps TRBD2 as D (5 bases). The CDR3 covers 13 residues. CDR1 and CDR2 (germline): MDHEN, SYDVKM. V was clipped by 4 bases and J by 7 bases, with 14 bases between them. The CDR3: CASSSPGEAEQYF. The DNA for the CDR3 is TGTGCCAGCAGTTCCCCCGGGGAAGCGGAGCAGTACTTC.